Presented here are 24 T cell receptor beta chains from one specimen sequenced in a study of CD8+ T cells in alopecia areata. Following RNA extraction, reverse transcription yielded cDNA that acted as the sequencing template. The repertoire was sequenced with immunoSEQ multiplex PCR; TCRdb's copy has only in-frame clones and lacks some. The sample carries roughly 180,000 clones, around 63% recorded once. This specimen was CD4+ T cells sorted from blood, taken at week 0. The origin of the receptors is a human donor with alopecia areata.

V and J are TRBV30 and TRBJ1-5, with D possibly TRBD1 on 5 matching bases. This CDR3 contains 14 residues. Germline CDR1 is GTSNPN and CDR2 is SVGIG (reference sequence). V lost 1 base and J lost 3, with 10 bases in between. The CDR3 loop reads CAWSADRINQPQHF. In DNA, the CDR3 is TGTGCCTGGAGTGCCGACAGAATCAATCAGCCCCAGCATTTT.

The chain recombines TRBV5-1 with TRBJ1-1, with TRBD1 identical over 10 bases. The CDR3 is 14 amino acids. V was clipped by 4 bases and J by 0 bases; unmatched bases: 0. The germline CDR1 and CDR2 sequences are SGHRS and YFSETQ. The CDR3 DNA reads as TGCGCCAGCAGCGGGACAGGGGTGAACACTGAAGCTTTCTTT. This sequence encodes CASSGTGVNTEAFF.

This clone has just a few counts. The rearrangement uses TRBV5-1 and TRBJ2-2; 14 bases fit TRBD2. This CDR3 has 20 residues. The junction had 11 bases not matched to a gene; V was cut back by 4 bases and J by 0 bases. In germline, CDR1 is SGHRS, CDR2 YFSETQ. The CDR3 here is CASSTGLAGGPNTNTGELFF. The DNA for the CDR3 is TGCGCCAGCAGCACAGGACTAGCGGGGGGTCCGAACACGAACACCGGGGAGCTGTTTTTT. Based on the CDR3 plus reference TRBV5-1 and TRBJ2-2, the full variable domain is KAGVTQTPRYLIKTRGQQVTLSCSPISGHRSVSWYQQTPGQGLQFLFEYFSETQRNKGNFPGRFSGRQFSNSRSEMNVSTLELGDSALYLCASSTGLAGGPNTNTGELFFGEGSRLTVL.

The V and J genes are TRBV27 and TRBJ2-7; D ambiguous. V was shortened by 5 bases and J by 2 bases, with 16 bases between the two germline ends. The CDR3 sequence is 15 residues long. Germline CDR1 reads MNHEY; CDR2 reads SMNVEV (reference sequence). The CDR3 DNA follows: TGTGCCAGCAGTCTTAAGCCCGGATTCACCTACGAGCAGTACTTC. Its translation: CASSLKPGFTYEQYF.

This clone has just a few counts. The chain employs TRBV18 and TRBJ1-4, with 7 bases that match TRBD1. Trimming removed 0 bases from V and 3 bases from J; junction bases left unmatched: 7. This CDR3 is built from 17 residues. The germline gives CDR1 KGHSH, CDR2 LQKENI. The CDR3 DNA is TGTGCCAGCTCACCACCCTACATGACAGGGTCTAATGAAAAACTGTTTTTT. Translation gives CASSPPYMTGSNEKLFF.

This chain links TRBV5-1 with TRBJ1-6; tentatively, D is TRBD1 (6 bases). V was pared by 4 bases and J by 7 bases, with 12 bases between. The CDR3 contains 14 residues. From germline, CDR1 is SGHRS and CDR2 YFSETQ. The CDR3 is CASSLQGTNSPLHF. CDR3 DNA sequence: TGCGCCAGCAGCCTCCAGGGGACAAATTCACCCCTCCACTTT. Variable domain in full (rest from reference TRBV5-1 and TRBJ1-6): KAGVTQTPRYLIKTRGQQVTLSCSPISGHRSVSWYQQTPGQGLQFLFEYFSETQRNKGNFPGRFSGRQFSNSRSEMNVSTLELGDSALYLCASSLQGTNSPLHFGNGTRLTVT.

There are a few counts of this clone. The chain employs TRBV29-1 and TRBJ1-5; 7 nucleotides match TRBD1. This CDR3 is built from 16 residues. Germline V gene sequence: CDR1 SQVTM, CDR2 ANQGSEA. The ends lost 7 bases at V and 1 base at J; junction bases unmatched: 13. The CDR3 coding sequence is TGCAGCGCTGTGGTTACCGGACAGGCGAGCAATCAGCCCCAGCATTTT. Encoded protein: CSAVVTGQASNQPQHF.

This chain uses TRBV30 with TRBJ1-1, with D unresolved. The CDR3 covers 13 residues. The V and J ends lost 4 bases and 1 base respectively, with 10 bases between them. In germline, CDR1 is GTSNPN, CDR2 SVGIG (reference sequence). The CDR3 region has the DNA TGTGCCTGGACAGCCTTTGGGAACACTGAAGCTTTCTTT. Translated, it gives CAWTAFGNTEAFF.

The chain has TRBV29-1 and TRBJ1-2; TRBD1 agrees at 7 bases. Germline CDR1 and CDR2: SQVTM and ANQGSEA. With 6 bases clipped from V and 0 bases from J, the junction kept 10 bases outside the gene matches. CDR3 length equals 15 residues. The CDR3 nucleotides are TGCAGCGTCGAGCGGACAGGACAGCCTAACTATGGCTACACCTTC. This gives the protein CSVERTGQPNYGYTF.

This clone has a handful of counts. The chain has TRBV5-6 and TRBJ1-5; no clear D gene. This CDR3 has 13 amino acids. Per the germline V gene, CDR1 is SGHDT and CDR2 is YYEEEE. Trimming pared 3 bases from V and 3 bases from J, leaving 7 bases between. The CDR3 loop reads CASSWWSNQPQHF. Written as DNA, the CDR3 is TGTGCCAGCAGCTGGTGGTCCAATCAGCCCCAGCATTTT.

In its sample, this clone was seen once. The CDR3 loop reads CAWGIQGVRNTIYF. The CDR3 nucleotides are TGTGCCTGGGGTATACAGGGCGTGAGAAACACCATATATTTT. The rearrangement joins TRBV30 to TRBJ1-3; possible D gene TRBD1, 6 bases. CDR1 and CDR2 from the germline V gene are GTSNPN and SVGIG (reference sequence). This CDR3 region has 14 residues. Trimming removed 5 bases from V and 5 bases from J, with 16 bases in between.

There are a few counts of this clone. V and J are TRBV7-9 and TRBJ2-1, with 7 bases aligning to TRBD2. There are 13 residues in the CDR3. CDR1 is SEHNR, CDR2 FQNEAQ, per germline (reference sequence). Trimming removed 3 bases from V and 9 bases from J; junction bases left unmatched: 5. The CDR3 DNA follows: TGTGCCAGCAGCTTCCCGACTAGCAGTGAGCAGTTCTTC. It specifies CASSFPTSSEQFF.

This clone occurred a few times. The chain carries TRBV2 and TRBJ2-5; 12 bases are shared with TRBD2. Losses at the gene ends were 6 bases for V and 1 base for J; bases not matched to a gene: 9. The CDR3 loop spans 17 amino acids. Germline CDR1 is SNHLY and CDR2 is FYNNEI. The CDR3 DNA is TGTGCCAGCAGGGATGAACTAGCGGGGGGTTTCCAAGAGACCCAGTACTTC. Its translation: CASRDELAGGFQETQYF.

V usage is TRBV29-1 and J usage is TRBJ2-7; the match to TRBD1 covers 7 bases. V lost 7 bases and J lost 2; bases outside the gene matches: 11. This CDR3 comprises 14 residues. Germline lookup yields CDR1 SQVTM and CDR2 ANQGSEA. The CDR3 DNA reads TGCAGCGCAGGGGGACAGAGTTTTCCCTACGAGCAGTACTTC. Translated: CSAGGQSFPYEQYF.

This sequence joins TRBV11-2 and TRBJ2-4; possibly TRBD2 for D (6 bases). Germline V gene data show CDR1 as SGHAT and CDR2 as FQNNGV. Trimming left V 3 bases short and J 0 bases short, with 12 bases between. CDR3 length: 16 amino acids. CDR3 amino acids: CASSLTGDLAKNIQYF. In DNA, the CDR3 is TGTGCCAGCAGCTTGACGGGAGATTTAGCCAAAAACATTCAGTACTTC.

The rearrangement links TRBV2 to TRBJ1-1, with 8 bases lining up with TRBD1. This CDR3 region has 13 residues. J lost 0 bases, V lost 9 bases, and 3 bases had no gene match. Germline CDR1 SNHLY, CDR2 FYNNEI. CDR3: CARRDRLNTEAFF. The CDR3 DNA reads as TGTGCCAGGAGGGACAGGCTGAACACTGAAGCTTTCTTT.

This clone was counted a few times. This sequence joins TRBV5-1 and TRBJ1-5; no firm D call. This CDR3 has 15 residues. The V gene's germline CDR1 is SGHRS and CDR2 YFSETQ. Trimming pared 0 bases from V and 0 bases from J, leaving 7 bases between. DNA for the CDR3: TGCGCCAGCAGCTTGGTATTGGATAGCAATCAGCCCCAGCATTTT. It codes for CASSLVLDSNQPQHF.

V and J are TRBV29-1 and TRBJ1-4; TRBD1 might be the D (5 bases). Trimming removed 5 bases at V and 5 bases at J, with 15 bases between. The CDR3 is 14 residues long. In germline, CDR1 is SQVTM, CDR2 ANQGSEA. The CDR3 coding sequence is TGCAGCGTTAGCTCCAGGGAGGGAAATGAAAAACTGTTTTTT. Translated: CSVSSREGNEKLFF.

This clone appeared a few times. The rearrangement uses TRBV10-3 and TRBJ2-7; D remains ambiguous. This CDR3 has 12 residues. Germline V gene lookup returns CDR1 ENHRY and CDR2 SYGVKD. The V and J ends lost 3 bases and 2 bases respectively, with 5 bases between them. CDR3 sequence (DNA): TGTGCCATCAGTGAAACCGCCTACGAGCAGTACTTC. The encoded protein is CAISETAYEQYF.

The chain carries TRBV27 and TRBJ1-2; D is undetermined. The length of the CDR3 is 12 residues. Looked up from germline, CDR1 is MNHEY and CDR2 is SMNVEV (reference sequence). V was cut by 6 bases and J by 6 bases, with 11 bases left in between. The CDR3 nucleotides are TGTGCCAGCAGGGACGGAGGACATGGCTACACCTTC. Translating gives CASRDGGHGYTF.

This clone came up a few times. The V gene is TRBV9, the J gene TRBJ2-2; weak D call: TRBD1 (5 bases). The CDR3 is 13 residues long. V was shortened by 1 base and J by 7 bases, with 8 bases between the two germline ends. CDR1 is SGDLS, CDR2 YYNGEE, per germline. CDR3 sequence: CASSVRGGGELFF. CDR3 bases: TGTGCCAGCAGCGTAAGGGGTGGCGGGGAGCTGTTTTTT.

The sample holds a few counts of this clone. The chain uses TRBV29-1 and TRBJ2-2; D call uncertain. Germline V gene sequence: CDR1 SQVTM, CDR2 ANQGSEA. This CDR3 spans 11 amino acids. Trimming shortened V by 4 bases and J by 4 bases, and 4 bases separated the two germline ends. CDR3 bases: TGCAGCGTTGGTTTCACCGGGGAGCTGTTTTTT. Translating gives CSVGFTGELFF.

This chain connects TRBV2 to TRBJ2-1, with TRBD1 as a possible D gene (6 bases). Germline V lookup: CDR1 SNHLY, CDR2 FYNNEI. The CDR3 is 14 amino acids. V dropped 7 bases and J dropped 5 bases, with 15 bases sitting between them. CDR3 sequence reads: CASTERDTNNEQFF. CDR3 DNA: TGTGCCAGCACCGAACGGGACACTAACAATGAGCAGTTCTTC.

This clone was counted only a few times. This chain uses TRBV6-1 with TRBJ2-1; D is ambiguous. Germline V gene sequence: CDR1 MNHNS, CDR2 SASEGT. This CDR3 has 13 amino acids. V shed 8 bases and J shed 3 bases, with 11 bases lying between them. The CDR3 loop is CASDKNGYNEQFF. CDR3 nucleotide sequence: TGTGCCAGCGATAAAAACGGCTACAATGAGCAGTTCTTC.